The next 17 T cell receptor beta chains were all read from a single sample in a study of blood T cell repertoires in COVID-19. Assay used: immunoSEQ multiplex PCR; TCRdb lists only in-frame clones, some missing. The sample carries about 240,000 clones, roughly 80% recorded once. The sequencing sample was made of peripheral blood. These TCRs come from a woman under 30 with acute or convalescent COVID-19.

The chain is built from TRBV5-4 and TRBJ2-1; TRBD1 might be the D (6 bases). The V gene's germline CDR1 is SGHNT and CDR2 YYREEE (reference sequence). Trimming shortened V by 2 bases and J by 3 bases, and 12 bases separated the two germline ends. This CDR3 has 15 amino acids. CDR3 loop: CASSFEGVDYNEQFF. The CDR3 region has the DNA TGTGCCAGCAGCTTTGAGGGGGTTGACTACAATGAGCAGTTCTTC.

This chain joins TRBV24-1 and TRBJ2-5; D is uncertain. Germline V gene lookup returns CDR1 KGHDR and CDR2 SFDVKD. Trimming shortened V by 4 bases and J by 3 bases, and 8 bases separated the two germline ends. The CDR3 is 13 residues long. The CDR3 bases are TGTGCCACCAGTGACAGAAACAAAGAGACCCAGTACTTC. Amino acids: CATSDRNKETQYF.

This clone has only a few counts. This chain links TRBV20-1 with TRBJ2-5; TRBD2 is a possible D gene (5 bases). Trimming took 6 bases from V and 5 from J, leaving 7 bases between them. From germline, CDR1 is DFQATT and CDR2 SNEGSKA (reference sequence). This CDR3 is built from 10 residues. In DNA form, the CDR3 reads TGCAGTGCCTGGAGGGAGACCCAGTACTTC. Encoded protein: CSAWRETQYF.

A few counts support this clone. This sequence joins TRBV7-8 and TRBJ2-7; a weak D match, TRBD1 (6 bases). The CDR3 length is 15 residues. The V gene lost 6 bases and the J gene lost 2 bases, with 17 bases spanning the gap. Looked up from germline, CDR1 is SGHVS and CDR2 is FQNEAQ. The CDR3 coding sequence is TGTGCCAGCAGGGAAAACAGGGTAGGGCCCTACGAGCAGTACTTC. Encoded protein: CASRENRVGPYEQYF.

V and J are TRBV18 and TRBJ2-3, with TRBD1 matching 7 bases. V was clipped by 2 bases and J by 0 bases; unmatched bases: 5. The CDR3 has 16 amino acids. The germline V gene has CDR1 KGHSH and CDR2 LQKENI. CDR3 sequence reads: CASSPWGQTSTDTQYF. CDR3 DNA: TGTGCCAGCTCACCATGGGGACAGACTAGCACAGATACGCAGTATTTT.

The chain couples TRBV5-6 to TRBJ2-2, with 9 nucleotides matching TRBD2. This CDR3 spans 15 amino acids. Germline CDR1 reads SGHDT; CDR2 reads YYEEEE. The trim removed 0 bases at V and 5 bases at J, leaving 2 bases unmatched. The CDR3 DNA is TGTGCCAGCAGCTTGGTACTAGCGGGTACCGGGGAGCTGTTTTTT. Translating it yields CASSLVLAGTGELFF.

This clone was counted between two and nine times. The CDR3 DNA reads TGTGCCAGCTATGGCAGGTTCGGGACTAAACGGGATGAGCAGTTCTTC. Residues: CASYGRFGTKRDEQFF. The chain uses TRBV11-2 and TRBJ2-1; 7 nucleotides agree with TRBD2. The ends lost 8 bases at V and 8 bases at J; junction bases unmatched: 18. Germline V gene sequence: CDR1 SGHAT, CDR2 FQNNGV. The CDR3 runs 16 residues.

The chain is built from TRBV28 and TRBJ1-1; 7 positions match TRBD1. Germline V CDR1 and CDR2: MDHEN, SYDVKM. The CDR3 consists of 14 residues. V dropped 3 bases and J dropped 2; count of bases not matched to a gene: 3. CDR3 in DNA: TGTGCCAGCAGTTTCGGGACAGCCAACACTGAAGCTTTCTTT. Protein sequence: CASSFGTANTEAFF.

This chain connects TRBV15 to TRBJ1-5; D unclear. V lost 4 bases and J lost 5, with 6 bases in between. Germline CDR1 is LNHNV and CDR2 is YYDKDF (reference sequence). The CDR3 is made up of 12 amino acids. The CDR3 coding sequence is TGTGCCACCAGCACTCAGGATCAGCCCCAGCATTTT. It codes for CATSTQDQPQHF.

The chain employs TRBV5-3 and TRBJ1-5; a weak D match, TRBD1 (6 bases). TRBV5-3 is assigned to the ORF class and has an uncertain function. The CDR3 loop spans 16 amino acids. The V end was cut by 10 bases, the J end by 1 base, with 21 bases between. CDR3 sequence (DNA): TGTGCCCACGAGGTTCTACAGGGTCTGAGCAATCAGCCCCAGCATTTT. Amino acid sequence: CAHEVLQGLSNQPQHF.

V usage is TRBV7-6 and J usage is TRBJ2-7, with 11 bases matching TRBD2. Trimming at V came to 1 base and at J to 3 bases, leaving 8 bases not matched to a gene. Looked up from germline, CDR1 is SGHVS and CDR2 is FNYEAQ. CDR3 length: 17 amino acids. CDR3 amino acids: CASSLGHTSGRGYEQYF. The DNA for the CDR3 is TGTGCCAGCAGCTTAGGCCACACTAGCGGGAGAGGCTACGAGCAGTACTTC. Supplemented by reference TRBV7-6 and TRBJ2-7, the full variable domain reads GAGVSQSPRYKVTKRGQDVALRCDPISGHVSLYWYRQALGQGPEFLTYFNYEAQQDKSGLPNDRFSAERPEGSISTLTIQRTEQRDSAMYRCASSLGHTSGRGYEQYFGPGTRLTVT.

The chain carries TRBV7-2 and TRBJ2-5, with TRBD2 matching 13 bases. V was clipped by 5 bases and J by 2 bases; unmatched bases: 11. The CDR3 totals 18 residues. Germline V gives CDR1 SGHTA, CDR2 FQGNSA. This CDR3 reads CASSPERLAGGGQETQYF. Here the CDR3 DNA reads TGTGCCAGCAGCCCGGAACGACTAGCGGGAGGTGGGCAAGAGACCCAGTACTTC.

The chain employs TRBV7-9 and TRBJ2-7; TRBD2 agrees at 8 bases. Germline V gives CDR1 SEHNR, CDR2 FQNEAQ (reference sequence). The CDR3 totals 13 residues. J gave up 6 bases and V 5 bases, and 6 bases lay outside the gene matches. The CDR3 nucleotides read TGTGCCAGCAGCCTTAGCGGGACGCCCGAGCAGTACTTC. The encoded protein is CASSLSGTPEQYF.

Only a few counts were recorded for this clone. This sequence joins TRBV24-1 and TRBJ2-1; tentatively, D is TRBD2 (5 bases). In germline, CDR1 is KGHDR, CDR2 SFDVKD. V lost 5 bases and J lost 9, with 19 bases in between. This CDR3 comprises 15 residues. CDR3 residues: CATSGGGRRFGEQFF. The CDR3 DNA reads as TGTGCCACCAGTGGAGGCGGGCGGCGGTTTGGTGAGCAGTTCTTC.

This clone was picked up a small number of times. The genes are TRBV9 and TRBJ1-1; 8 bases are a match to TRBD1. In germline, CDR1 is SGDLS, CDR2 YYNGEE. The CDR3 is 15 amino acids. The V segment lost 0 bases and the J segment 5 bases; nucleotides outside the gene matches: 6. In DNA form, the CDR3 reads TGTGCCAGCAGCGTAGTCGCAGGGGGCGAGACTGAAGCTTTCTTT. This codes for CASSVVAGGETEAFF.

The chain joins TRBV20-1 to TRBJ1-2; 7 bases match TRBD1. Trimming at V came to 3 bases and at J to 6 bases, leaving 4 bases not matched to a gene. Germline-derived CDR1 and CDR2 are DFQATT and SNEGSKA (reference sequence). The CDR3 covers 12 residues. The CDR3 spells CSASSQGDGYTF. The CDR3 DNA follows: TGCAGTGCTAGTTCCCAGGGGGATGGCTACACCTTC.

The rearrangement uses TRBV6-1 and TRBJ2-3, with D perhaps TRBD2 (7 bases). This CDR3 has 16 amino acids. Germline assignment: CDR1 MNHNS and CDR2 SASEGT. Trimming left V 4 bases short and J 2 bases short, with 16 bases between. This CDR3 is CASSGSRGGYTDTQYF. The DNA for the CDR3 is TGTGCCAGCAGTGGGAGCAGGGGAGGGTACACAGATACGCAGTATTTT.